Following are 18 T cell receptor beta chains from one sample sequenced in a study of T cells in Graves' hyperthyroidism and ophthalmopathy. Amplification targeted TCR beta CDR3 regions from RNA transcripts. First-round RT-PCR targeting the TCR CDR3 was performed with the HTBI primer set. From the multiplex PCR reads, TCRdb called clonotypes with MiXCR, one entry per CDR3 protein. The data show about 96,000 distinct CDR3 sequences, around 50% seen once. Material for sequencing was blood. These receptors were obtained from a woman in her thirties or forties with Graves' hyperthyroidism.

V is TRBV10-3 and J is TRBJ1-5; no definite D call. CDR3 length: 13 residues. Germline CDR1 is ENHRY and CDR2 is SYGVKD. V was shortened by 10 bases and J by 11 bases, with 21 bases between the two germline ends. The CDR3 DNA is TGTGCCACTACTAGCGCGTCCCAAGAGACCCAGCATTTT. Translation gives CATTSASQETQHF.

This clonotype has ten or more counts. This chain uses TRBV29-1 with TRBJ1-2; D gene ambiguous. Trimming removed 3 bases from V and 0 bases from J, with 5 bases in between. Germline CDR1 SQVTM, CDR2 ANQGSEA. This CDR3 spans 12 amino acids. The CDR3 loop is CSVEDANYGYTF. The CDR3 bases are TGCAGCGTTGAGGATGCTAACTATGGCTACACCTTC.

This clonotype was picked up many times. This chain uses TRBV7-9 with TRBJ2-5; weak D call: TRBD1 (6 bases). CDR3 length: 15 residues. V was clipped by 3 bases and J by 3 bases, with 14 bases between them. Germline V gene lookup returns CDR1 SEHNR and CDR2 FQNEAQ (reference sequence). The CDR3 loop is CASSFGTLKKETQYF. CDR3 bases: TGTGCCAGCAGCTTCGGGACACTAAAGAAAGAGACCCAGTACTTC.

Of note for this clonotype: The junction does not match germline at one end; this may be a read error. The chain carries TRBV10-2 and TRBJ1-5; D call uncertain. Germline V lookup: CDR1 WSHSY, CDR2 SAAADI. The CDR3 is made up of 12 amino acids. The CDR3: CTSNLNNQPQHF. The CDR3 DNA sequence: TGCACCAGCAACTTAAACAATCAGCCCCAGCATTTT.

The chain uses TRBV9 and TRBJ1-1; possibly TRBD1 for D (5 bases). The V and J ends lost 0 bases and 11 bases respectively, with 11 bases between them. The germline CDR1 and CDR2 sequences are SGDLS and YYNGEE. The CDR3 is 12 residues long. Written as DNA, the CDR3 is TGTGCCAGCAGCGTAGGTGGGGGGTTGGCTTTCTTT. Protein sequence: CASSVGGGLAFF.

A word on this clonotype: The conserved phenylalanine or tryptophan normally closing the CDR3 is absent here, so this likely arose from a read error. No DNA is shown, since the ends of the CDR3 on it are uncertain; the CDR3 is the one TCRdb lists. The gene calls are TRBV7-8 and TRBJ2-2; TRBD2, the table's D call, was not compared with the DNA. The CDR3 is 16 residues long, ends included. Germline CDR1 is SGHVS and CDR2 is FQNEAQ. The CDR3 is CASSLGRGTNTGELVL.

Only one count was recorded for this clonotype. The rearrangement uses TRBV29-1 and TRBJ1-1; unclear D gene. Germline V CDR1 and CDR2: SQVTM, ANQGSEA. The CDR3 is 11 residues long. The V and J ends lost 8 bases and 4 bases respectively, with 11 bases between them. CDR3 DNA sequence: TGCAGCCAGCTCAGGTTCACTGAAGCTTTCTTT. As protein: CSQLRFTEAFF.

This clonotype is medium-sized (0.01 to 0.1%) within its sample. This chain's CDR3 is CASSEIAGAIEEAFF. The CDR3 nucleotides read TGTGCCAGCAGTGAAATTGCAGGGGCAATCGAGGAAGCTTTCTTT. The chain couples TRBV25-1 to TRBJ1-1, with D maybe TRBD1 (6 bases). The CDR3 is 15 amino acids. Between the trimmed V and J ends, which lost 2 bases and 8 bases, there was a span of 18 bases. The germline V gene encodes CDR1 MGHDK and CDR2 SYGVNS.

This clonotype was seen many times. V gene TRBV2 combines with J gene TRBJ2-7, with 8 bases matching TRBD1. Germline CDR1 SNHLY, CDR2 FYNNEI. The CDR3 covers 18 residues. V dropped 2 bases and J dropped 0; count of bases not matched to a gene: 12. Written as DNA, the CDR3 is TGTGCCAGCAGTGAACCCGCCGGCCGGGACAGGAGCTCCTACGAGCAGTACTTC. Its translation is CASSEPAGRDRSSYEQYF.

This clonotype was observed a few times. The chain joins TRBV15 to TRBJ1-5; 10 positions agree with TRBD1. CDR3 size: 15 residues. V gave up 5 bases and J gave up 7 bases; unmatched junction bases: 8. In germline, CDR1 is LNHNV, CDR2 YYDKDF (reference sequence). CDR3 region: CATSGGTGEDQPQHF. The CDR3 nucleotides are TGTGCCACCAGCGGAGGGACAGGGGAGGACCAGCCCCAGCATTTT.

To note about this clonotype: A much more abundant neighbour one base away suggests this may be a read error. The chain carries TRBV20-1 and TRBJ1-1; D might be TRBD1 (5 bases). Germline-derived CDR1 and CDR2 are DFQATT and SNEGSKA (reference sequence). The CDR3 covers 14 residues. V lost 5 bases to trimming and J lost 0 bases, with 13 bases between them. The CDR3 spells CSAGKAGMNTEAFF. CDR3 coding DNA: TGCAGTGCTGGAAAAGCAGGGATGAACACTGAAGCTTTCTTT.

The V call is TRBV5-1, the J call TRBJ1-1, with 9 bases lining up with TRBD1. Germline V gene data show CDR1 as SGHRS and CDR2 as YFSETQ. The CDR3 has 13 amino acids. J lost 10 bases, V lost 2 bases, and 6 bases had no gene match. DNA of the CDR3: TGCGCCAGCAGCTTCGGACAGGGGAGGATAGCTTTCTTT. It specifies CASSFGQGRIAFF.

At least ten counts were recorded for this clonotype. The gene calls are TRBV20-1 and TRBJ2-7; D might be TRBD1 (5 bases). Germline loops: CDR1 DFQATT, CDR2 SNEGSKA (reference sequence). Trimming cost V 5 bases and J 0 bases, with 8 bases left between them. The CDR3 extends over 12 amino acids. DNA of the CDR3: TGCAGTGCTTCACAGGTCTCCTACGAGCAGTACTTC. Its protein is CSASQVSYEQYF.

Here the CDR3 DNA reads TGTGCCAGCTCTCCGACTGTTCCTAGCACAGATACGCAGTATTTT. Its protein is CASSPTVPSTDTQYF. The V gene is TRBV7-6, the J gene TRBJ2-3; D is ambiguous. The CDR3 contains 15 residues. Germline CDR1 and CDR2: SGHVS and FNYEAQ. The V end lost 8 bases, the J end lost 0 bases, and 15 bases lay between the germline ends.

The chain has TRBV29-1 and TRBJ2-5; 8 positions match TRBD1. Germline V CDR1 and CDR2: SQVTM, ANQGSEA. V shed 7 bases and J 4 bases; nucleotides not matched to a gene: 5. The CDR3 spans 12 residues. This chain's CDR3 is CSGRTGLETQYF. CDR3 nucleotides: TGCAGCGGTAGGACAGGGCTAGAGACCCAGTACTTC.

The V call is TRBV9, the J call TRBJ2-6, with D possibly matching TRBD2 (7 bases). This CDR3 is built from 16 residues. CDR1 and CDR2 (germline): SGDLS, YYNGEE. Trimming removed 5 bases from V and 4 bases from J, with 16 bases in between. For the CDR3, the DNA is TGTGCCAGCAGAGGTGAAGGGGGGGACGGGGCCAACGTCCTGACTTTC. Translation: CASRGEGGDGANVLTF.

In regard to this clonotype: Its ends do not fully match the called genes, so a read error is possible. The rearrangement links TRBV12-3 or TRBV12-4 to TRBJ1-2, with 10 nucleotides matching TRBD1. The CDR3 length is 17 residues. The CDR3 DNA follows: TGTGCCGGCAGTCAACCGTCGGGACAGGGGCCTCGCTATGGCTACACCTTC. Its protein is CAGSQPSGQGPRYGYTF.

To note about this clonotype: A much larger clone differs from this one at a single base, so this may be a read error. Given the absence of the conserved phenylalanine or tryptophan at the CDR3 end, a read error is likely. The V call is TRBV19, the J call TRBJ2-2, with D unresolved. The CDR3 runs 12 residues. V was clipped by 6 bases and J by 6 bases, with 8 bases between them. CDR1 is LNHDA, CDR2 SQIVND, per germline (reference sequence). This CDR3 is CASRPTAGELFS. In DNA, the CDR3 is TGTGCCAGTAGGCCGACTGCCGGGGAGCTGTTTTCT.